A selection of T cell receptor beta chains follows, all from one sample in a study of cytomegalovirus exposure and HLA in healthy donors. The assay was immunoSEQ multiplex PCR, and TCRdb's table has in-frame clones only and misses some. Among more than 100,000 clones listed, about 90% were seen once. The sample consisted of PBMCs. These receptors came from a man aged 25 to 40 in good health and CMV-seronegative. The conserved cysteine and the conserved F or W are not part of the CDR3 here.

V,J,CDR3
TRBV9,TRBJ2-1,ASSVFGTSGKSSYNEQF
TRBV20-1,TRBJ2-7,SAVYDEQY
TRBV4-1,TRBJ2-1,ASSQVSASLSYNEQF
TRBV10-1,TRBJ1-2,ASSESGRDYGYT
TRBV2,TRBJ2-5,ASREGRETQY
TRBV6-5,TRBJ2-7,ASSFSLRDFSYEQY
TRBV6-1,TRBJ1-4,ASSDSDGDKLF
TRBV14,TRBJ1-3,ASSQGQVKTTIY
TRBV5-1,TRBJ2-7,ASGRQGEDYEQY
TRBV27,TRBJ2-6,ASSWRDPVSGANVLT
TRBV30,TRBJ2-5,AWSVGLAEETQY
TRBV5-5,TRBJ2-7,ASSLGDRAHEQY
TRBV2,TRBJ2-5,ASSLGVETQY
TRBV4-1,TRBJ2-7,ASSQEGTGYNEQY
TRBV23-1,TRBJ1-1,ASSPPDRYLGNTEAF
TRBV30,TRBJ1-3,AWRPGGIGNTIY
TRBV18,TRBJ1-2,ASSLRGQQISYT
TRBV11-2,TRBJ2-1,ASSSHRGSSTSYNEQF
TRBV9,TRBJ2-3,ASSVGTGAGSHVAQY
TRBV2,TRBJ1-1,ASSDLAENTEAF
TRBV4-3,TRBJ2-7,ASSQVAGTGGSEQY
TRBV19,TRBJ1-2,ASSIAGGYT
TRBV5-1,TRBJ1-4,ASSWTGATNEKLF
TRBV7-9,TRBJ2-3,ASSLARSGRAWADTQY
TRBV5-1,TRBJ1-2,ASSLQTKPDYGYT
TRBV4-1,TRBJ2-1,ASSQDRLAVYNEQF
TRBV10-3,TRBJ1-1,AISVARVDAEAF
TRBV30,TRBJ2-7,AWSGPPTGGSYEQY
TRBV19,TRBJ2-1,ASSMRGLAGDNRNNEQF
TRBV25-1,TRBJ2-1,ASSVPRRRADEQF
TRBV6-1,TRBJ1-4,ASLRQLNEKLF
TRBV5-1,TRBJ1-5,ASRPGPGQGDQPQH
TRBV6-5,TRBJ1-5,ASSYSAGAQPQH
TRBV7-2,TRBJ2-7,ASSLGGWGSYEQY
TRBV30,TRBJ1-3,AWSAGHAYSGNTIY
TRBV5-6,TRBJ2-3,ASSRLGSSTDTQY
TRBV5-1,TRBJ1-4,ASSDRDRGNEKLF
TRBV30,TRBJ2-5,AWSGTGGKLIQETQY
TRBV6-6,TRBJ1-6,ASRGSYNSPLH
TRBV19,TRBJ2-3,ASSGLAGADTQY
TRBV5-1,TRBJ2-1,ASSLARTSGELWDEQF
TRBV9,TRBJ2-7,ASSPAPGNPYEQY
TRBV7-2,TRBJ2-3,ASRPTSSDTQY
TRBV2,TRBJ2-1,ASSGVRLAGVDGYNEQF
TRBV5-6,TRBJ1-5,ASSLGRNQPQH
TRBV19,TRBJ2-2,ASSIQQGSSTGELF
TRBV4-3,TRBJ2-7,ASSQDGTTGGEQY
TRBV7-9,TRBJ2-7,ASSLSSGFYEQY
TRBV27,TRBJ1-3,ASSGQGRSGNTIY
TRBV5-6,TRBJ2-3,ASSYSGTSRADTQY
TRBV7-9,TRBJ1-4,ASSDTGTGREKLF
TRBV7-3,TRBJ2-3,ASSSGYSTDTQY
TRBV27,TRBJ2-7,ASSLSSGFYEQY
TRBV18,TRBJ2-5,ASSPPQDQETQY